Described below is a single TCR beta chain sequence and its context. The germline V gene has CDR1 SQVTM and CDR2 ANQGSEA. The V and J ends lost 4 bases and 0 bases respectively, with 9 bases between them. The CDR3 is 14 amino acids. This entry belongs to a study of cytotoxic CD8 clonotypes in ibrutinib-treated CLL. Study details: Samples averaged around 280,000 productive templates and roughly 86,000 productive rearrangements.

Assay used: immunoSEQ multiplex PCR; TCRdb lists only in-frame clones, some missing. The repertoire holds about 160,000 clones, with about 80% as singletons. This chain joins TRBV29-1 and TRBJ2-2; D uncertain. The input for sequencing was PBMCs, taken after 12 months of ibrutinib treatment. The sequence was collected from a human donor with chronic lymphocytic leukemia. The CDR3 DNA reads as TGCAGCGTTGTTAGAGAAGCGAACACCGGGGAGCTGTTTTTT. Its translation is CSVVREANTGELFF.